These 21 T cell receptor beta chains came from one sample sequenced in a study of cytomegalovirus exposure and HLA in healthy donors. Both 60 Vbeta primers and 13 Jbeta primers went into the PCR. Profiled with immunoSEQ multiplex PCR; TCRdb holds only in-frame clones, not every one. The sample shows approximately 170,000 clones, and about 0.81% sits with its ten largest clones. Material: PBMCs. All receptors derive from a young woman in good health and CMV-seropositive.

The V gene is TRBV10-3, the J gene TRBJ1-1; 11 bases fit TRBD1. Per germline, CDR1 ENHRY and CDR2 SYGVKD. The CDR3 spans 17 residues. Trimming removed 0 bases from V and 4 bases from J; junction bases left unmatched: 7. This CDR3 reads CAISESGTGGERTEAFF. As DNA, the CDR3 is TGTGCCATCAGTGAGTCCGGGACAGGGGGGGAACGCACTGAAGCTTTCTTT.

The rearrangement joins TRBV27 to TRBJ2-1; 11 bases fit TRBD2. This CDR3 has 15 amino acids. Germline CDR1 and CDR2: MNHEY and SMNVEV (reference sequence). V was clipped by 5 bases and J by 9 bases; unmatched bases: 9. The CDR3 region has the DNA TGTGCCAGCAGTCCCGGGACTAGCGGTTCCATTGAGCAGTTCTTC. This codes for CASSPGTSGSIEQFF.

The chain employs TRBV14 and TRBJ2-1; no clear D. Germline V gene lookup returns CDR1 SGHDN and CDR2 FVKESK. The CDR3 sequence is 14 residues long. Trimming shortened V by 0 bases and J by 3 bases, and 6 bases separated the two germline ends. The CDR3 DNA reads TGTGCCAGCAGCCAAGATCAGATCTACAATGAGCAGTTCTTC. This gives the protein CASSQDQIYNEQFF.

J is TRBJ2-7 and V is TRBV5-6, with D possibly TRBD1 on 6 matching bases. The CDR3 has 15 residues. Germline V gives CDR1 SGHDT, CDR2 YYEEEE. Trimming pared 1 base from V and 0 bases from J, leaving 11 bases between. CDR3 residues: CASSLMQGSSYEQYF. CDR3 bases: TGTGCCAGCAGCTTGATGCAGGGGAGCTCCTACGAGCAGTACTTC. The variable domain in full, with the rest retrieved from reference TRBV5-6 and TRBJ2-7, is DAGVTQSPTHLIKTRGQQVTLRCSPKSGHDTVSWYQQALGQGPQFIFQYYEEEERQRGNFPDRFSGHQFPNYSSELNVNALLLGDSALYLCASSLMQGSSYEQYFGPGTRLTVT.

The V and J genes are TRBV12-5 and TRBJ1-2; D is undetermined. Germline loops: CDR1 LGHNT, CDR2 FRNRAP. CDR3 length equals 14 residues. V lost 1 base and J 3 bases, leaving 9 bases between the germline ends. In DNA form, the CDR3 reads TGTGCTAGTGGTTTGGGGGTCCAGGACTATGGCTACACCTTC. It is translated as CASGLGVQDYGYTF.

The chain has TRBV15 and TRBJ1-5; tentatively, D is TRBD1 (6 bases). V was clipped by 5 bases and J by 0 bases, with 14 bases between them. The CDR3 extends over 16 amino acids. CDR1 is LNHNV, CDR2 YYDKDF, per germline (reference sequence). This CDR3 reads CATSRQAGDSNQPQHF. In DNA, the CDR3 is TGTGCCACCAGCCGACAGGCAGGGGATAGCAATCAGCCCCAGCATTTT. The whole variable domain, filled in from reference TRBV15 and TRBJ1-5, reads DAMVIQNPRYQVTQFGKPVTLSCSQTLNHNVMYWYQQKSSQAPKLLFHYYDKDFNNEADTPDNFQSRRPNTSFCFLDIRSPGLGDTAMYLCATSRQAGDSNQPQHFGDGTRLSIL.

The V call is TRBV10-3, the J call TRBJ2-3; weak D call: TRBD2 (6 bases). Germline CDR1 is ENHRY and CDR2 is SYGVKD. CDR3 size: 14 residues. V was trimmed by 4 bases and J by 1 base, leaving 9 bases between them. The CDR3 bases are TGTGCCATCAGTGGTTCTAGCGGCACAGATACGCAGTATTTT. It codes for CAISGSSGTDTQYF.

The chain has TRBV10-3 and TRBJ1-1, with 8 bases lining up with TRBD1. This CDR3 region has 14 residues. Per the germline V gene, CDR1 is ENHRY and CDR2 is SYGVKD. Trimming cost V 5 bases and J 0 bases; bases outside gene matches: 2. The CDR3 reads CAISPGQVNTEAFF. The CDR3 DNA reads as TGTGCCATCAGTCCGGGACAGGTGAACACTGAAGCTTTCTTT.

The chain joins TRBV7-8 to TRBJ2-7; tentative D call: TRBD1 (6 bases). Germline CDR1 is SGHVS and CDR2 is FQNEAQ. V was cut by 1 base and J by 0 bases, with 10 bases left in between. This CDR3 spans 15 amino acids. Here the CDR3 DNA reads TGTGCCAGCAGCTTAGAAAGGACAGTCTCCTACGAGCAGTACTTC. Translating gives CASSLERTVSYEQYF.

The rearrangement links TRBV1 to TRBJ2-1; the table assigns TRBD2, which was not confirmed against the DNA. TRBV1 represents a pseudogene. This CDR3 contains 16 residues. This CDR3 is CTSSQDRTSGINEQFF. The CDR3 bases are TGCACCAGCAGCCAAGACCGGACTAGCGGGATTAATGAGCAGTTCTTC.

V gene TRBV6-1 combines with J gene TRBJ1-2; 8 bases are a match to TRBD1. V dropped 2 bases and J dropped 4; count of bases not matched to a gene: 6. The CDR3 sequence is 15 residues long. The germline V gene encodes CDR1 MNHNS and CDR2 SASEGT. CDR3 in DNA: TGTGCCAGCAGTGAACAGGGGGCGCCTGGCTATGGCTACACCTTC. Translating it yields CASSEQGAPGYGYTF.

The chain uses TRBV19 and TRBJ1-1; D possibly corresponds to TRBD1 (5 bases). The CDR3 length is 14 residues. Germline V gene sequence: CDR1 LNHDA, CDR2 SQIVND (reference sequence). V lost 1 base and J 3 bases, leaving 9 bases between the germline ends. CDR3 sequence reads: CASSIVGGYTEAFF. CDR3 coding DNA: TGTGCCAGTAGTATAGTGGGGGGGTACACTGAAGCTTTCTTT.

Written as DNA, the CDR3 is TGTGCCAGCAGCCAGAATCCTCGACAGGGTATACCGTATTTCAATCAGCCCCAGCATTTT. Amino acids: CASSQNPRQGIPYFNQPQHF. The rearrangement links TRBV14 to TRBJ1-5; 7 bases map to TRBD1. The CDR3 has 20 residues. Germline V CDR1 and CDR2: SGHDN, FVKESK. J gave up 3 bases and V 3 bases, and 20 bases lay outside the gene matches.

The rearrangement joins TRBV27 to TRBJ1-2; TRBD1 might be the D (6 bases). Germline V gene sequence: CDR1 MNHEY, CDR2 SMNVEV (reference sequence). V lost 3 bases and J lost 7, with 12 bases in between. The CDR3 length is 13 residues. The CDR3 protein is CASSFMGALGYTF. CDR3 sequence (DNA): TGTGCCAGCAGTTTCATGGGGGCGCTTGGCTACACCTTC.

The V gene is TRBV4-3, the J gene TRBJ2-7; TRBD1 might be the D (5 bases). This CDR3 region has 14 residues. Germline lookup yields CDR1 LGHNA and CDR2 YSLEER. V was shortened by 0 bases and J by 6 bases, with 12 bases between the two germline ends. The CDR3 region is CASSQERTNAEQYF. The CDR3, as DNA: TGCGCCAGCAGCCAAGAACGGACAAACGCCGAGCAGTACTTC.

The chain recombines TRBV19 with TRBJ1-1, with unresolved D. There are 14 residues in the CDR3. Trimming left V 7 bases short and J 5 bases short, with 17 bases between. Germline CDR1 and CDR2: LNHDA and SQIVND (reference sequence). CDR3 coding DNA: TGTGCCAGTACCTGGGGAGGGTCGGGAACTGAAGCTTTCTTT. It yields the protein CASTWGGSGTEAFF. Using reference TRBV19 and TRBJ1-1 for the parts outside the CDR3, the full variable domain is DGGITQSPKYLFRKEGQNVTLSCEQNLNHDAMYWYRQDPGQGLRLIYYSQIVNDFQKGDIAEGYSVSREKKESFPLTVTSAQKNPTAFYLCASTWGGSGTEAFFGQGTRLTVV.

V and J are TRBV15 and TRBJ1-4; 8 positions agree with TRBD1. The CDR3 runs 18 residues. V gave up 0 bases and J gave up 10 bases; unmatched junction bases: 16. Germline V gene sequence: CDR1 LNHNV, CDR2 YYDKDF (reference sequence). The CDR3 bases are TGTGCCACCAGCAGAGAGCTAAAGGGGAGGGACAGGCTGGGAAAACTGTTTTTT. Translation: CATSRELKGRDRLGKLFF.

V gene TRBV5-1 combines with J gene TRBJ1-1; 9 bases line up with TRBD1. Looked up from germline, CDR1 is SGHRS and CDR2 is YFSETQ. V lost 4 bases and J lost 4; bases outside the gene matches: 8. This CDR3 has 15 amino acids. The CDR3 coding sequence is TGCGCCAGCAGCAAACAGGGGGCCGGGGGCACTGAAGCTTTCTTT. This sequence encodes CASSKQGAGGTEAFF.

The chain joins TRBV6-1 to TRBJ1-2; 8 positions agree with TRBD1. V lost 6 bases and J lost 7; bases outside the gene matches: 1. Germline V gene sequence: CDR1 MNHNS, CDR2 SASEGT. CDR3 length: 11 amino acids. The CDR3 region has the DNA TGTGCCAGCAGGCAGGGGGCTGGCTACACCTTC. Its translation is CASRQGAGYTF.

The CDR3 sequence is CAISEPGTANSPLHF. The CDR3 nucleotides are TGTGCCATCAGTGAACCCGGGACAGCCAATTCACCCCTCCACTTT. This chain uses TRBV10-3 with TRBJ1-6; 7 bases match TRBD1. Looked up from germline, CDR1 is ENHRY and CDR2 is SYGVKD. The CDR3 has 15 residues. J was trimmed by 7 bases and V by 3 bases; bases with no gene match: 6.

V and J are TRBV4-2 and TRBJ1-3; 7 bases map to TRBD1. Germline CDR1 and CDR2: LGHNA and YNFKEQ. The junction had 4 bases not matched to a gene; V was cut back by 0 bases and J by 5 bases. The length of the CDR3 is 15 residues. In nucleotides, the CDR3 is TGTGCCAGCAGCCAAGAACCAGGGGGACGAAACACCATATATTTT. Its protein product is CASSQEPGGRNTIYF.